This T cell receptor (beta chain) came from a study of shared clonotypes between healthy human individuals. Naive CD8 populations comprised CD45RO-negative cells positively selected for CCR7, excluding terminally differentiated effector memory CD45RA+ cells. Template for every sorted-subset replicate PCR totaled 150 to 250 ng DNA, 25,000 to 35,000 T cell genomes. Some clones are missing from TCRdb's copy, which holds only in-frame ones; the method was immunoSEQ multiplex PCR. The sample consists of about 590,000 clones, 95% of them appearing once. V lost 4 bases, J lost 6 bases, and 22 bases lay in between. CDR3 size: 16 residues. Germline values: CDR1 MGHRA, CDR2 YSYEKL.

This chain links TRBV4-1 with TRBJ2-7, with D tentatively TRBD2 (6 bases). The specimen sequenced was naive CD8+ T cells sorted from blood. This sequence was found in a woman aged 25 to 39 in good health. The CDR3 coding sequence is TGCGCCAGCAGCCCGGTCCCCCGGGCGGAGGGGCTCGAGCAGTACTTC. Its translation is CASSPVPRAEGLEQYF.